This TCR beta chain was obtained from a study of PD-1 blockade in classical Hodgkin lymphoma. Study-wide points: Newly diagnosed patients were reported to exhibit reduced baseline TCR diversity relative to healthy donors. CD4+ but not CD8+ TCR diversity rose significantly by C4D1. What drove the repertoire differences, possibly disease activity or prior therapy, has not been defined.

Produced via immunoSEQ multiplex PCR; TCRdb's table is partial and in-frame only. The data show roughly 90,000 clones, roughly 76% seen once. Each and every patient relapsed after autologous stem cell transplantation, and patients got differing brentuximab vedotin exposure. Relapsed/refractory classical Hodgkin lymphoma patients had complete, partial or progressive responses. Comments on this clone: The antigen remains unidentified.

This TCR was sampled from a human donor with classical Hodgkin lymphoma. This specimen consisted of peripheral blood mononuclear cells (PBMCs), obtained before the second cycle of nivolumab.

The CDR3 coding sequence is TGTGCCAGTAGCCTAGGCCAGGGCGGCTATGGCTACACCTTC. Translation: CASSLGQGGYGYTF. The chain has TRBV19 and TRBJ1-2; D is possibly TRBD1 (5 bases). Looked up from germline, CDR1 is LNHDA and CDR2 is SQIVND (reference sequence). With 6 bases removed from V and 4 bases from J, the gap between germline ends came to 15 bases. This CDR3 has 14 amino acids.